This T cell receptor (beta chain) was profiled in a study of T cell changes during pregnancy in multiple sclerosis (dated 2019 in TCRdb). A note on the overall study: Changes in the T cell repertoire over the course of pregnancy were examined in this study in women with multiple sclerosis.

Receptor libraries were prepared by the immunoSEQ multiplex PCR assay. Sourced from immuneACCESS, this table was stored by TCRdb with only in-frame sequences that have V and J called. A share of the clones is absent; for the studies checked, an unresolved V gene accounts for under half, and the remainder has no known explanation. The sample table contains 60,000 to 75,000 clones; only one count was recorded for around 90% of them. The ten biggest clones cover more than 1.2% of the sample. The CDR3 measures 13 amino acids from cysteine to phenylalanine. This entry keeps only the CDR3 DNA: 39 bases, framed from base 1. V sheds 2 bases and J sheds 5 bases, leaving 7 bases between their ends. In the germline V gene (reference sequence), CDR1 corresponds to GTSNPN and CDR2 to SVGIG. This clone was seen more than once but under ten times. The specificity of this receptor is unknown. No clone much larger than this one lies a single base away; base qualities are absent.

The receptor was derived from a female donor with multiple sclerosis, enrolled in a pregnancy study. Sample: peripheral blood, taken in the third trimester of pregnancy. The chain is encoded by TRBV30 joined to TRBJ1-6; the D gene is not confidently resolved. The sequenced DNA is TGTGCCTGGAGTCGACGGGATAATTCACCCCTCCACTTT. It encodes CAWSRRDNSPLHF.